The sequence of this T cell receptor (beta chain) was determined in a study of shared T cell receptors in the human thymus. Repertoires were generated with immunoSEQ multiplex PCR, while TCRdb's copy carries only in-frame clones and drops some. In the table there are about 660,000 clones, about 87% of which are singletons. CDR1 is MGHDK, CDR2 SYGVNS, per germline. The germline V and J ends were trimmed by 4 bases and 1 base, with 10 bases remaining between them. The CDR3 contains 15 residues. Another study also made use of these data, one on human thymus T cells. This second study notes: Resections from corrective heart surgery provided thymus tissue. Gene usage for V and J segments appeared biased in thymic and blood repertoires. Thymic TCR repertoires of unrelated people reportedly overlapped highly.

The sequence came from a boy in the first two years of life with a congenital heart defect. The specimen was thymocytes. The gene calls are TRBV25-1 and TRBJ2-2; the D gene is possibly TRBD2 (5 bases). The CDR3 protein is CASSVGGLNTGELFF. The CDR3 nucleotides are TGTGCCAGCAGTGTGGGCGGGTTGAACACCGGGGAGCTGTTTTTT.